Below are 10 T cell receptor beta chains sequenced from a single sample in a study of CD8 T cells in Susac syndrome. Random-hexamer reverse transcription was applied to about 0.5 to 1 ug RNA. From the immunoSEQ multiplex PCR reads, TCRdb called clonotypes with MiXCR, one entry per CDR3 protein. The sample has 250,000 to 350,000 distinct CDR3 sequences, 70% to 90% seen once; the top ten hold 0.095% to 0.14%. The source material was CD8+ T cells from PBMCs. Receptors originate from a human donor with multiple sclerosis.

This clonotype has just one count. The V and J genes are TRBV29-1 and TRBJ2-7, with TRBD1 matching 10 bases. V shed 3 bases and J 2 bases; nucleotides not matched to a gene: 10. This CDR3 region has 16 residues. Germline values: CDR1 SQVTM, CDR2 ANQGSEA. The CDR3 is CSVENLQGQGPYEQYF. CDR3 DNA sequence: TGCAGCGTTGAGAACCTGCAGGGACAGGGGCCCTACGAGCAGTACTTC.

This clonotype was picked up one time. The CDR3 DNA follows: TGTGCCAGCAACGCAGGGGGCGCTTTGGCGTTTTTT. The encoded protein is CASNAGGALAFF. The chain has TRBV28 and TRBJ1-4; 8 nucleotides agree with TRBD1. J lost 16 bases, V lost 7 bases, and 11 bases had no gene match. Germline-derived CDR1 and CDR2 are MDHEN and SYDVKM. This CDR3 is built from 12 residues. The full variable domain, its missing parts supplied by reference TRBV28 and TRBJ1-4, is DVKVTQSSRYLVKRTGEKVFLECVQDMDHENMFWYRQDPGLGLRLIYFSYDVKMKEKGDIPEGYSVSREKKERFSLILESASTNQTSMYLCASNAGGALAFFGSGTQLSVL.

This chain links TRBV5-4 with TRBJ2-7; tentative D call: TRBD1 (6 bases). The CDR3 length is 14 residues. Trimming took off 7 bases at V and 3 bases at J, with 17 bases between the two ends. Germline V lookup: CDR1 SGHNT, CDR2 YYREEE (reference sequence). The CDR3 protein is CASHYRADDYEQYF. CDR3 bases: TGTGCCAGCCACTACAGGGCTGACGACTACGAGCAGTACTTC.

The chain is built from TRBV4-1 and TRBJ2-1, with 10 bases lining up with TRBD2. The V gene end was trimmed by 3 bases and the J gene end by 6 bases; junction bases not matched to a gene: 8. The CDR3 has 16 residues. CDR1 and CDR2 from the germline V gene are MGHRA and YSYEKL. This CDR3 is CASSQVSGRPGNEQFF. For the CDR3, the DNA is TGCGCCAGCAGCCAGGTTAGCGGGAGGCCCGGCAATGAGCAGTTCTTC.

For the CDR3, the DNA is TGCGCCAGCAGCTTTAGCGGGAGGAGCTACGAGCAGTACTTC. Protein: CASSFSGRSYEQYF. The J gene is TRBJ2-7, the V gene TRBV5-1; 10 nucleotides agree with TRBD2. The CDR3 runs to 14 residues. The V and J ends lost 2 bases and 3 bases, in that order; junction bases with no gene match: 2. Germline loops: CDR1 SGHRS, CDR2 YFSETQ. The full variable domain, with the rest looked up from reference TRBV5-1 and TRBJ2-7, is KAGVTQTPRYLIKTRGQQVTLSCSPISGHRSVSWYQQTPGQGLQFLFEYFSETQRNKGNFPGRFSGRQFSNSRSEMNVSTLELGDSALYLCASSFSGRSYEQYFGPGTRLTVT.

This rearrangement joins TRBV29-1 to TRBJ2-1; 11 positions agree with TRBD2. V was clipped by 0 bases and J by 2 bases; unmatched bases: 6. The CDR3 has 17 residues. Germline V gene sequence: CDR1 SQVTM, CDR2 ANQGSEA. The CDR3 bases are TGCAGCGTTGAAGATCATTCTAGCGGGAGGACCTACAATGAGCAGTTCTTC. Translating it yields CSVEDHSSGRTYNEQFF.

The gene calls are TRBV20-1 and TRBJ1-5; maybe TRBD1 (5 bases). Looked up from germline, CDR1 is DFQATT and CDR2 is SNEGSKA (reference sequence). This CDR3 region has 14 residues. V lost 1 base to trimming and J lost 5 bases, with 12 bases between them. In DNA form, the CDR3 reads TGCAGTGCTAGAGCATTCAGGGCCTATCAGCCCCAGCATTTT. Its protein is CSARAFRAYQPQHF.

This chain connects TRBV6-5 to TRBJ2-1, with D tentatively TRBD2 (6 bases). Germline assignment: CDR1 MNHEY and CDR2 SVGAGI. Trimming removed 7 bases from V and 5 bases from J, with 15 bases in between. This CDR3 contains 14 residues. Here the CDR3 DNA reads TGTGCCAGCACCCCCAGCGGGCCTAACAATGAGCAGTTCTTC. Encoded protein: CASTPSGPNNEQFF.

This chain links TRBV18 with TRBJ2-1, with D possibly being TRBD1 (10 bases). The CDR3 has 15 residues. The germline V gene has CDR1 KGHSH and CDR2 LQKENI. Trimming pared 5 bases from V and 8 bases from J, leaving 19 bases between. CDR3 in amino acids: CASSASGTGDDEQFF. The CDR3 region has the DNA TGTGCCAGCTCAGCTAGCGGGACAGGGGATGATGAGCAGTTCTTC. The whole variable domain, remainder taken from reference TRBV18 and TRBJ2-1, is NAGVMQNPRHLVRRRGQEARLRCSPMKGHSHVYWYRQLPEEGLKFMVYLQKENIIDESGMPKERFSAEFPKEGPSILRIQQVVRGDSAAYFCASSASGTGDDEQFFGPGTRLTVL.

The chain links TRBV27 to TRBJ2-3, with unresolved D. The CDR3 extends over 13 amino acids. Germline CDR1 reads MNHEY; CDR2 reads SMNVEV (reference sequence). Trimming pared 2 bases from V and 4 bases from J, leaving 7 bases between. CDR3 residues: CASSLALADTQYF. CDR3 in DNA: TGTGCCAGCAGTTTAGCGCTAGCAGATACGCAGTATTTT.